The entry below gives a single T cell receptor (beta chain) sequence along with its context. Germline V gives CDR1 SGHRS, CDR2 YFSETQ. The CDR3 is made up of 14 amino acids. Trimming removed 0 bases at V and 6 bases at J, with 10 bases between. The data stem from a study of blood T cell repertoires in COVID-19. Overall study context: Samples taken during acute and convalescent COVID-19 were collected in the United States, Italy and Spain. In each case, the material was cDNA or gDNA derived from T cells, B-cell-depleted T cells, or PBMCs.

Original data processing: Reference gene primer amplification gave estimated nucleated cell counts. Using immunoSEQ multiplex PCR, the repertoire was profiled, and TCRdb retains in-frame clones only, with some absent. Clone size and V and J calls were adopted from that table, with D and trimming inferred from the DNA. The sample has about 260,000 clones, roughly four fifths seen once. This chain uses TRBV5-1 with TRBJ2-1, with D perhaps TRBD2 (5 bases). The receptor was isolated from a man aged 25 to 45 with acute COVID-19. Sequenced input: PBMCs or T cells enriched from blood (not recorded which). CDR3 in amino acids: CASSLVVALNEQFF. The CDR3 nucleotides are TGCGCCAGCAGCTTGGTGGTAGCGCTCAATGAGCAGTTCTTC.